This T cell receptor beta chain was profiled in a study of shared clonotypes between healthy human individuals. Study-level findings and limits: What limited the represented genetic and exposure-history diversity was the small number of donors.

Sequencing was performed with immunoSEQ multiplex PCR; in TCRdb, only in-frame clones are kept and a portion is missing. This table holds over 750,000 clones, 95% to 97% found once. Naivety among CD8 cells was defined by CD45RO negativity and positive CCR7 selection, thereby excluding terminally differentiated effector memory CD45RA+ cells. This CDR3 has 13 residues. V shed 8 bases and J shed 0 bases, with 11 bases lying between them. CDR1 is SGHAT and CDR2 is FQNNGV in the germline V gene. Worth noting for this clone: Its antigen remains unidentified.

The rearrangement links TRBV11-2 to TRBJ2-7, with a possible D match to TRBD1 (5 bases). The source of this sequence is a man in his thirties or forties in good health. The sample taken for sequencing was naive CD8+ T cells sorted from blood. The DNA for the CDR3 is TGTGCCAGCCAGGGTGTAAGCTCCTACGAGCAGTACTTC. Translated: CASQGVSSYEQYF.